The 5 T cell receptor beta chains below all came from one sample that was sequenced in a study of PD-1 blockade in classical Hodgkin lymphoma. The protocol was immunoSEQ multiplex PCR, while the TCRdb copy is restricted to in-frame clones and leaves out a portion. The table has some 35,000 clones, 90% seen once. The patients all showed relapse after autologous stem cell transplantation, while their brentuximab vedotin exposure varied. Purification of CD4+ T cells from thawed PBMCs was achieved by magnetic negative selection. Specimen: CD4+ T cells from blood, collected at baseline. These receptors all stem from a human donor with classical Hodgkin lymphoma.

This sequence joins TRBV5-6 and TRBJ1-2; D is perhaps TRBD1 (6 bases). CDR3 length equals 13 residues. V lost 1 base and J lost 4, with 8 bases in between. CDR1 and CDR2 from the germline V gene are SGHDT and YYEEEE. The CDR3 reads CASSLTGPYGYTF. The CDR3 region has the DNA TGTGCCAGCAGCTTGACAGGGCCCTATGGCTACACCTTC.

The rearrangement joins TRBV23-1 to TRBJ1-2, with 10 positions matching TRBD1. TRBV23-1 is assigned to the ORF class and has an uncertain function. This CDR3 contains 18 residues. J lost 5 bases, V lost 2 bases, and 14 bases had no gene match. The CDR3 sequence is CASSQLTGGGWGEYGYTF. In nucleotides, the CDR3 is TGCGCCAGCAGTCAACTGACAGGGGGCGGTTGGGGCGAATATGGCTACACCTTC.

This clone occurred a few times. This chain connects TRBV30 to TRBJ1-2, with a weak D call TRBD1 (5 bases). Germline CDR1 reads GTSNPN; CDR2 reads SVGIG (reference sequence). The CDR3 has 13 amino acids. The V end lost 3 bases, the J end lost 7 bases, and 15 bases lay between the germline ends. As DNA, the CDR3 is TGTGCCTGGAGCCCCCAGGGCCTTGGTGGCTACACCTTC. Protein product: CAWSPQGLGGYTF.

The CDR3 sequence: CAGTGGFSEAFF. In DNA form, the CDR3 reads TGTGCCGGGACAGGGGGCTTTTCTGAAGCTTTCTTT. J is TRBJ1-1 and V is TRBV30; the match to TRBD1 covers 12 bases. CDR3 size: 12 residues. V lost 8 bases to trimming and J lost 6 bases; unmatched junction nucleotides: 4. The germline gives CDR1 GTSNPN, CDR2 SVGIG (reference sequence).

V and J are TRBV6-6 and TRBJ1-2, with D maybe TRBD1 (6 bases). The CDR3 is 14 amino acids. CDR1 and CDR2 (germline): MNHNY, SVGAGI (reference sequence). Trimming removed 8 bases at V and 1 base at J, with 14 bases between. The CDR3 nucleotides read TGTGCCAGCGGACCGACAGGCTATAACTATGGCTACACCTTC. Its protein is CASGPTGYNYGYTF.